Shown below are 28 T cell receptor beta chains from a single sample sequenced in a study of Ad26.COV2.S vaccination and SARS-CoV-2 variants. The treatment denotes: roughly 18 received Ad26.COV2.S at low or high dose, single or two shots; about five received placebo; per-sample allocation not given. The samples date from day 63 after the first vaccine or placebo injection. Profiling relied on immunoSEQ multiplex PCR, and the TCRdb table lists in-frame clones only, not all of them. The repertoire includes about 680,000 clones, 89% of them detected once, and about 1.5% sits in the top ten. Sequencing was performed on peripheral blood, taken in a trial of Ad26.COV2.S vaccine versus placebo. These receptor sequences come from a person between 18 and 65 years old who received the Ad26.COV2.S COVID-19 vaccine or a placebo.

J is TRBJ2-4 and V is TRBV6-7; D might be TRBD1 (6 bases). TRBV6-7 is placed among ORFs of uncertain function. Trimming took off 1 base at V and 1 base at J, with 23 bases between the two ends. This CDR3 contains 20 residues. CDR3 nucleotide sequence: TGTGCCAGCAGTTACTTTTCCGACAGACAGGTCCTTAGGGCCAAAAACATTCAGTACTTC. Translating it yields CASSYFSDRQVLRAKNIQYF.

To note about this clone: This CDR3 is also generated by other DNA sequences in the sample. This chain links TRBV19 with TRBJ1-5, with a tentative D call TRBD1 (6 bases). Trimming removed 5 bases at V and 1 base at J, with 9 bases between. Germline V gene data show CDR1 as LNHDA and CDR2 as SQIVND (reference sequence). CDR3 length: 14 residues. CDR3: CASSSQGSNQPQHF. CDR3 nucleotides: TGTGCCAGTAGTTCACAGGGAAGCAATCAGCCCCAGCATTTT.

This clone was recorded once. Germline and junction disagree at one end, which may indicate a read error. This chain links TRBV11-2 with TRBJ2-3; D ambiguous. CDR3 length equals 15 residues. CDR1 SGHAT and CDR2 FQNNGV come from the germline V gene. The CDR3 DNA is TGTGCCAGCAGCCTAGATGGCAGGAGCACAGATACGCAGTATTTT. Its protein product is CASSLDGRSTDTQYF.

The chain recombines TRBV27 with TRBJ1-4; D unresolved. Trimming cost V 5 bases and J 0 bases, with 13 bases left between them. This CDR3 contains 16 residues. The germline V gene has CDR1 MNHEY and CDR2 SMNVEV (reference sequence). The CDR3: CASSPTPGATNEKLFF. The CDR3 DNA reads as TGTGCCAGCAGTCCGACCCCAGGAGCAACTAATGAAAAACTGTTTTTT.

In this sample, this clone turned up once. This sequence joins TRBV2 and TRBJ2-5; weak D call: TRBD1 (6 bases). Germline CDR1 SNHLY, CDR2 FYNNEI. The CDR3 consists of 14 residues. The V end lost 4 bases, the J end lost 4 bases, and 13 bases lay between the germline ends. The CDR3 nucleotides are TGTGCCAGCAGTGCGGCCCGAGGGGGAGAGACCCAGTACTTC. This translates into CASSAARGGETQYF.

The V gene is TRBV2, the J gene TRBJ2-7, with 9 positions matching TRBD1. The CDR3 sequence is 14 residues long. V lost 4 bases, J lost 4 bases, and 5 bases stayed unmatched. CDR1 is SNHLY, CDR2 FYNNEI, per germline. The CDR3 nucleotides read TGTGCCAGCAGTGTGGAGGGACAGGGATACGAGCAGTACTTC. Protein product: CASSVEGQGYEQYF.

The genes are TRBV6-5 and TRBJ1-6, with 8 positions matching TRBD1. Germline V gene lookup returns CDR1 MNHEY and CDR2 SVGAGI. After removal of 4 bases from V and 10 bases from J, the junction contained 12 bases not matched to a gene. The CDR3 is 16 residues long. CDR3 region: CASSSPKQGVKSPLHF. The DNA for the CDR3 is TGTGCCAGCAGTTCCCCAAAACAGGGGGTAAAATCACCCCTCCACTTT.

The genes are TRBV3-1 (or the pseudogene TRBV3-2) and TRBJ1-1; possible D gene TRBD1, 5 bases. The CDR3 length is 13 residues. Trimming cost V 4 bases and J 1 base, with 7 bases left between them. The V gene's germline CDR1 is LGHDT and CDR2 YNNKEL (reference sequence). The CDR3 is CASSLDTNTEAFF. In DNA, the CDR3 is TGTGCCAGCAGCCTGGACACGAACACTGAAGCTTTCTTT.

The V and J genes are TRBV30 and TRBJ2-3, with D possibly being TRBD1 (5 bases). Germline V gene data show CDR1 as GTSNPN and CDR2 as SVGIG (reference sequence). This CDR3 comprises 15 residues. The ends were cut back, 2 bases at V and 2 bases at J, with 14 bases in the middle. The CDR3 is CAWSRMQGPTDTQYF. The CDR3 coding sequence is TGTGCCTGGAGTAGGATGCAGGGCCCCACAGATACGCAGTATTTT. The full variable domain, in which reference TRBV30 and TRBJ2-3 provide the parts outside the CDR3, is SQTIHQWPATLVQPVGSPLSLECTVEGTSNPNLYWYRQAAGRGLQLLFYSVGIGQISSEVPQNLSASRPQDRQFILSSKKLLLSDSGFYLCAWSRMQGPTDTQYFGPGTRLTVL.

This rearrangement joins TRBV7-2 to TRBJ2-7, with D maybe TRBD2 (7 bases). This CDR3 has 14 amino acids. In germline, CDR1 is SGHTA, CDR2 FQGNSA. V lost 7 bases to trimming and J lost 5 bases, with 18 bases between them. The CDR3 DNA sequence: TGTGCCAGCACTAGGGGGGGGAGTCTAGACGAGCAGTACTTC. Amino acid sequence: CASTRGGSLDEQYF.

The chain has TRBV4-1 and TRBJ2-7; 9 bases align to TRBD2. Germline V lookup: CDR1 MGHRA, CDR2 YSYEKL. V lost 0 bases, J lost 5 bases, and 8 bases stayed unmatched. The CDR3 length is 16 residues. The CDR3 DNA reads TGCGCCAGCAGCCAAGATCGCGCGGGGGGGATGAACGAGCAGTACTTC. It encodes CASSQDRAGGMNEQYF.

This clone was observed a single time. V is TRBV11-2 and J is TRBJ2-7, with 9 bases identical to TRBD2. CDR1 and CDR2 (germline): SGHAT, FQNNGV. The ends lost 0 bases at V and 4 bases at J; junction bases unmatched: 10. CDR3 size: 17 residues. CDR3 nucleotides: TGTGCCAGCAGCTTAGATCAAGCTAGCGGGATAGGGTACGAGCAGTACTTC. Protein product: CASSLDQASGIGYEQYF.

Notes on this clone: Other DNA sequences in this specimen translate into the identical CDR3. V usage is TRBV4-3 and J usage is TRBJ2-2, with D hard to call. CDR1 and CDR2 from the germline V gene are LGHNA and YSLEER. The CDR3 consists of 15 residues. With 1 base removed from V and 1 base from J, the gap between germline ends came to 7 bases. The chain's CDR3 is CASSQGTGNTGELFF. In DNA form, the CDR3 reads TGCGCCAGCAGCCAAGGGACGGGGAACACCGGGGAGCTGTTTTTT.

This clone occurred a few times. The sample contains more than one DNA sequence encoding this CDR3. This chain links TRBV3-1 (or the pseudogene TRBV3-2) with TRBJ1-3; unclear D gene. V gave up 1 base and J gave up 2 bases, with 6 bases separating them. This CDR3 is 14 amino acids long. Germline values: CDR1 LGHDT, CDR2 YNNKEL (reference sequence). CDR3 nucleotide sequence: TGTGCCAGCAGCCAAGGGAGGGCTGGAAACACCATATATTTT. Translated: CASSQGRAGNTIYF.

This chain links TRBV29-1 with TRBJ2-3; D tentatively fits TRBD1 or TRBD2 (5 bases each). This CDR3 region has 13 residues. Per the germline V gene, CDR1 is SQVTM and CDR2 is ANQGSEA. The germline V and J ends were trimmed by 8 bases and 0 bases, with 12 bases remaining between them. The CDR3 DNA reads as TGCAGCTTGGTCCGGGACAGCACAGATACGCAGTATTTT. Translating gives CSLVRDSTDTQYF.

The CDR3 reads CASRRTGANYGYTF. Written as DNA, the CDR3 is TGTGCCAGCAGGAGGACAGGAGCTAACTATGGCTACACCTTC. The chain links TRBV27 to TRBJ1-2; 7 nucleotides align to TRBD1. V was clipped by 6 bases and J by 0 bases; unmatched bases: 4. The CDR3 contains 14 residues. Germline V CDR1 and CDR2: MNHEY, SMNVEV (reference sequence).

DNA of the CDR3: TGTGCCAGCAGCCAGCTAGCGGGAGAGACCCAGTACTTC. Translated, it gives CASSQLAGETQYF. This chain uses TRBV3-1 (or the pseudogene TRBV3-2) with TRBJ2-5; TRBD2 matches at 8 bases. The junction had 1 base not matched to a gene; V was cut back by 3 bases and J by 4 bases. The CDR3 extends over 13 amino acids. Germline V gene lookup returns CDR1 LGHDT and CDR2 YNNKEL (reference sequence).

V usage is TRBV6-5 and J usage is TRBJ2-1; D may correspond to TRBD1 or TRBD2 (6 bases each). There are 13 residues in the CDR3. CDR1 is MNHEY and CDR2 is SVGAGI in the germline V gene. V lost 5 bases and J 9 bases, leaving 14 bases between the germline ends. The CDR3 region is CASSRQAEGEQFF. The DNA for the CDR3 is TGTGCCAGCAGTCGACAGGCGGAGGGTGAGCAGTTCTTC.

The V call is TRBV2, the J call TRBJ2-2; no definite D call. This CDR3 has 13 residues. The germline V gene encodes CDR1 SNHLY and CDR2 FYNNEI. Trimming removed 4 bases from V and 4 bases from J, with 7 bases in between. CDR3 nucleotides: TGTGCCAGCAGTGCCCGAGTCACCGGGGAGCTGTTTTTT. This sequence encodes CASSARVTGELFF.

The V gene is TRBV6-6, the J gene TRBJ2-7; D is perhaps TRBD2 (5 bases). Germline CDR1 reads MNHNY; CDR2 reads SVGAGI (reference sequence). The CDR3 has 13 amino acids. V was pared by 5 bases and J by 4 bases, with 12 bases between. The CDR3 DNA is TGTGCCAGCAGTCTCGAGGGTCGATACGAGCAGTACTTC. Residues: CASSLEGRYEQYF.

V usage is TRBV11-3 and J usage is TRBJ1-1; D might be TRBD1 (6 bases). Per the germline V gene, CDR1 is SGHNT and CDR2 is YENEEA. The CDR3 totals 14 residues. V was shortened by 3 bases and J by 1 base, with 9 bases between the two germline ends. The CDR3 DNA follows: TGTGCCAGCAGCTTTGCGGGACAGAACACTGAAGCTTTCTTT. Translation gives CASSFAGQNTEAFF.

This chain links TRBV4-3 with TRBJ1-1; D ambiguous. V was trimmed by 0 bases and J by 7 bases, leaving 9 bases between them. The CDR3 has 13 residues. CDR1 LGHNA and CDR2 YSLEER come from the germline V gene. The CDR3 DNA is TGCGCCAGCAGCCAAGATCTGGTCAGTGAAGCTTTCTTT. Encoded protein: CASSQDLVSEAFF.

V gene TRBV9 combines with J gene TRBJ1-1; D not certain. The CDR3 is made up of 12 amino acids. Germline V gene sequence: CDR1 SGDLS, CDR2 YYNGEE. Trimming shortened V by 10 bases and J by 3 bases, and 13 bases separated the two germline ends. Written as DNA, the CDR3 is TGTGCCTGCCATGGGAGACACACTGAAGCTTTCTTT. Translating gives CACHGRHTEAFF.

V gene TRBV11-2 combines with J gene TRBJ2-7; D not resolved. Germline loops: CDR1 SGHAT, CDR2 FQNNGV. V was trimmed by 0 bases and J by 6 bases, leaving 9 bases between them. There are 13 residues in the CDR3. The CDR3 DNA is TGTGCCAGCAGCTTAGATCTAGTGCTCGAGCAGTACTTC. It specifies CASSLDLVLEQYF.

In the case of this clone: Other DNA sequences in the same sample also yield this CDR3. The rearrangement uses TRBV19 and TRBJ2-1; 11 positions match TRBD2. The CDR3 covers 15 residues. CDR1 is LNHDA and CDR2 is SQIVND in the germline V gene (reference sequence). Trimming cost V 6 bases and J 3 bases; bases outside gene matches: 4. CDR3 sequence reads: CASRPTSGGYNEQFF. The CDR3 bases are TGTGCCAGTAGGCCAACTAGCGGGGGCTACAATGAGCAGTTCTTC.

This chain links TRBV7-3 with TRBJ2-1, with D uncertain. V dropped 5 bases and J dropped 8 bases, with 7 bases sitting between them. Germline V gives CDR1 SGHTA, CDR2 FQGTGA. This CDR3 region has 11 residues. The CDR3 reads CASSPGDEQFF. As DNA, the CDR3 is TGTGCCAGCAGCCCCGGCGATGAGCAGTTCTTC. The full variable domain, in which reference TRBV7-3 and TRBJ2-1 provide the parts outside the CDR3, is GAGVSQTPSNKVTEKGKYVELRCDPISGHTALYWYRQSLGQGPEFLIYFQGTGAADDSGLPNDRFFAVRPEGSVSTLKIQRTERGDSAVYLCASSPGDEQFFGPGTRLTVL.

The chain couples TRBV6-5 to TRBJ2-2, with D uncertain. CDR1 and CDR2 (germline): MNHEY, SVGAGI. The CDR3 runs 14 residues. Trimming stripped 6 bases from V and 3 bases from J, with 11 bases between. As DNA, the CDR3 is TGTGCCAGCAGGGCCTGGAAGTACACCGGGGAGCTGTTTTTT. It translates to CASRAWKYTGELFF.

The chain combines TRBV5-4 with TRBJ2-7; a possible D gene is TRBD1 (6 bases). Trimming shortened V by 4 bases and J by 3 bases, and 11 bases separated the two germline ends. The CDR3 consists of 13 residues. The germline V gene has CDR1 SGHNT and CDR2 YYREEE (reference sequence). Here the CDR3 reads CASSLGQYYEQYF. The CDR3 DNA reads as TGTGCCAGCAGCCTAGGACAGTACTACGAGCAGTACTTC.